What follows are 3 T cell receptor beta chains derived from one specimen sequenced in a study of blood T cell repertoires in COVID-19. Clones were read by immunoSEQ multiplex PCR, and TCRdb kept only the in-frame ones, dropping some. The table lists about 220,000 clones, about 78% of them singletons. The sample consisted of peripheral blood. All receptors derive from a woman aged 70-85 years with acute or convalescent COVID-19.

This chain uses TRBV5-1 with TRBJ2-1; 12 positions agree with TRBD2. This CDR3 spans 16 amino acids. Germline values: CDR1 SGHRS, CDR2 YFSETQ. Trimming cost V 7 bases and J 5 bases; bases outside gene matches: 10. The CDR3 spells CASGTWTSGVHNEQFF. Written as DNA, the CDR3 is TGCGCCAGCGGAACTTGGACTAGCGGGGTCCACAATGAGCAGTTCTTC.

This clone was detected ten times or more. The chain recombines TRBV5-1 with TRBJ1-6; 8 positions match TRBD1. Germline CDR1 is SGHRS and CDR2 is YFSETQ. CDR3 length: 16 amino acids. The V and J ends lost 4 bases and 6 bases, in that order; junction bases with no gene match: 9. The CDR3 is CASSQGTGDGNSPLHF. The CDR3 region has the DNA TGCGCCAGCAGCCAGGGGACAGGAGACGGTAATTCACCCCTCCACTTT.

The table lists this clone with a count of one. This chain uses TRBV10-2 with TRBJ2-2, with D perhaps TRBD2 (6 bases). V was cut by 7 bases and J by 4 bases, with 13 bases left in between. Germline V lookup: CDR1 WSHSY, CDR2 SAAADI. The CDR3 has 14 amino acids. CDR3 protein: CASMKAEGTGELFF. For the CDR3, the DNA is TGCGCCAGCATGAAGGCGGAGGGCACCGGGGAGCTGTTTTTT.